These 18 T cell receptor beta chains originate from one sample sequenced in a study of OX40 agonist ivuxolimab in advanced cancers. Data came from immunoSEQ multiplex PCR; TCRdb stores just in-frame clones and leaves some out. The sample consists of some 45,000 clones, about four fifths of them appearing once. The sequencing here drew on CD4+ or CD8+ T cells sorted from blood, taken in a trial of the OX40 agonist ivuxolimab. Receptors were obtained from an adult with an advanced solid tumor such as melanoma, head and neck, liver or kidney cancer.

This chain joins TRBV12-5 and TRBJ2-2; 7 bases map to TRBD1. The germline gives CDR1 LGHNT, CDR2 FRNRAP. This CDR3 comprises 16 residues. The J segment lost 3 bases and the V segment lost 6 bases, leaving 10 bases of the junction unmatched. The DNA of the CDR3 is TGTGCTAGTGGCCGAACGACAGGGCCAGACACCGGGGAGCTGTTTTTT. Translated, it gives CASGRTTGPDTGELFF.

This sequence joins TRBV28 and TRBJ2-7; 8 positions match TRBD2. V dropped 7 bases and J dropped 0; count of bases not matched to a gene: 5. Germline lookup yields CDR1 MDHEN and CDR2 SYDVKM. The CDR3 contains 14 residues. The CDR3 spells CASIRGGPSYEQYF. The CDR3 coding sequence is TGTGCCAGCATTCGCGGGGGGCCCTCCTACGAGCAGTACTTC. Filled out from reference TRBV28 and TRBJ2-7, the complete variable domain reads DVKVTQSSRYLVKRTGEKVFLECVQDMDHENMFWYRQDPGLGLRLIYFSYDVKMKEKGDIPEGYSVSREKKERFSLILESASTNQTSMYLCASIRGGPSYEQYFGPGTRLTVT.

V usage is TRBV5-1 and J usage is TRBJ2-3; 9 bases match TRBD2. This CDR3 has 20 residues. V shed 3 bases, J shed 2 bases, and the junction held 19 bases outside the gene matches. Germline assignment: CDR1 SGHRS and CDR2 YFSETQ. The CDR3 region is CASSSLRKRGAAYDTDTQYF. As DNA, the CDR3 is TGCGCCAGCAGCTCCCTCCGGAAGCGGGGGGCCGCCTACGACACAGATACGCAGTATTTT. Full variable domain (outside the CDR3, taken from reference TRBV5-1 and TRBJ2-3): KAGVTQTPRYLIKTRGQQVTLSCSPISGHRSVSWYQQTPGQGLQFLFEYFSETQRNKGNFPGRFSGRQFSNSRSEMNVSTLELGDSALYLCASSSLRKRGAAYDTDTQYFGPGTRLTVL.

The J gene is TRBJ2-1, the V gene TRBV27, with 11 nucleotides matching TRBD2. Losses at the gene ends were 6 bases for V and 8 bases for J; bases not matched to a gene: 6. CDR1 and CDR2 from the germline V gene are MNHEY and SMNVEV (reference sequence). This CDR3 is built from 14 residues. The CDR3 loop is CASRLAGGGDEQFF. The CDR3 bases are TGTGCCAGCAGGCTAGCGGGAGGCGGGGATGAGCAGTTCTTC.

J is TRBJ2-3 and V is TRBV14, with D hard to call. Germline V gene data show CDR1 as SGHDN and CDR2 as FVKESK. The V and J ends lost 3 bases and 2 bases respectively, with 12 bases between them. The CDR3 has 15 residues. CDR3 nucleotide sequence: TGTGCCAGCAGCCACAACAGAGTGAACACAGATACGCAGTATTTT. As protein: CASSHNRVNTDTQYF. Variable domain in full (rest from reference TRBV14 and TRBJ2-3): EAGVTQFPSHSVIEKGQTVTLRCDPISGHDNLYWYRRVMGKEIKFLLHFVKESKQDESGMPNNRFLAERTGGTYSTLKVQPAELEDSGVYFCASSHNRVNTDTQYFGPGTRLTVL.

The rearrangement links TRBV15 to TRBJ1-1; the D is unclear. CDR1 is LNHNV, CDR2 YYDKDF, per germline (reference sequence). The CDR3 runs 16 residues. V lost 1 base, J lost 4 bases, and 16 bases lay in between. The CDR3 reads CATSRAGGRLGTEAFF. DNA of the CDR3: TGTGCCACCAGCAGAGCCGGAGGGCGGTTGGGCACTGAAGCTTTCTTT.

The genes are TRBV30 and TRBJ2-7; D is possibly TRBD1 (5 bases). The CDR3 is made up of 11 amino acids. Between the trimmed V and J ends, which lost 0 bases and 6 bases, there was a span of 6 bases. CDR1 and CDR2 (germline): GTSNPN, SVGIG (reference sequence). CDR3 nucleotide sequence: TGTGCCTGGAGTGTAAGGGGCGAGCAGTACTTC. Protein sequence: CAWSVRGEQYF. The full variable domain, completed using reference TRBV30 and TRBJ2-7, is SQTIHQWPATLVQPVGSPLSLECTVEGTSNPNLYWYRQAAGRGLQLLFYSVGIGQISSEVPQNLSASRPQDRQFILSSKKLLLSDSGFYLCAWSVRGEQYFGPGTRLTVT.

The chain recombines TRBV19 with TRBJ2-7; D is possibly TRBD1 or TRBD2 (5 bases each). CDR3 length: 11 residues. Deletions cut 8 bases from V and 2 bases from J, with 7 bases between. Germline V gives CDR1 LNHDA, CDR2 SQIVND (reference sequence). The CDR3 is CASRGAYEQYF. CDR3 DNA: TGTGCCAGTCGAGGGGCCTACGAGCAGTACTTC.

The V and J genes are TRBV30 and TRBJ1-3; 7 bases align to TRBD1. The CDR3 is made up of 18 amino acids. Germline V gene sequence: CDR1 GTSNPN, CDR2 SVGIG (reference sequence). V shed 1 base and J 0 bases; nucleotides not matched to a gene: 12. The CDR3 is CAWSASRSSGGSGNTIYF. CDR3 bases: TGTGCCTGGAGTGCTTCTCGGTCTTCAGGGGGCTCTGGAAACACCATATATTTT.

The chain has TRBV10-3 and TRBJ1-5; no definite D call. This CDR3 spans 17 amino acids. In germline, CDR1 is ENHRY, CDR2 SYGVKD. The V end was cut by 0 bases, the J end by 1 base, with 13 bases between. CDR3 loop: CAISESLMGSSNQPQHF. For the CDR3, the DNA is TGTGCCATCAGTGAGTCGTTAATGGGTTCGAGCAATCAGCCCCAGCATTTT.

The CDR3 region has the DNA TGTGCCAGCACCCTCGGAGTTAATTCACCCCTCCACTTT. It specifies CASTLGVNSPLHF. V and J are TRBV25-1 and TRBJ1-6; D is ambiguous. Trimming shortened V by 7 bases and J by 6 bases, and 10 bases separated the two germline ends. The CDR3 is 13 residues long. Germline-derived CDR1 and CDR2 are MGHDK and SYGVNS.

The V and J genes are TRBV14 and TRBJ2-3; TRBD2 might be the D (7 bases). Germline V lookup: CDR1 SGHDN, CDR2 FVKESK. This CDR3 has 14 amino acids. Between the trimmed V and J ends, which lost 7 bases and 4 bases, there was a span of 15 bases. CDR3: CASNWGGRADTQYF. CDR3 DNA: TGTGCCAGCAATTGGGGGGGCCGGGCAGATACGCAGTATTTT.

This clone has only one observation. The V call is TRBV11-3, the J call TRBJ1-3, with D maybe TRBD1 (5 bases). Germline CDR1 SGHNT, CDR2 YENEEA. CDR3 length equals 16 residues. Trimming took 1 base from V and 4 from J, leaving 14 bases between them. The CDR3 DNA follows: TGTGCCAGCAGCTTAGGTCGGCAGGGCTCCGGAAACACCATATATTTT. It encodes CASSLGRQGSGNTIYF.

This chain links TRBV2 with TRBJ2-4; TRBD1 or TRBD2 may be the D gene (6 bases each). CDR3 size: 13 residues. Looked up from germline, CDR1 is SNHLY and CDR2 is FYNNEI. V lost 3 bases, J lost 9 bases, and 12 bases lay in between. CDR3 nucleotides: TGTGCCAGCAGTGAGGGGGGCCTAGGCATTCAGTACTTC. Amino acid sequence: CASSEGGLGIQYF. Based on the CDR3 plus reference TRBV2 and TRBJ2-4, the full variable domain is EPEVTQTPSHQVTQMGQEVILRCVPISNHLYFYWYRQILGQKVEFLVSFYNNEISEKSEIFDDQFSVERPDGSNFTLKIRSTKLEDSAMYFCASSEGGLGIQYFGAGTRLSVL.

CDR3 sequence reads: CASSLNLGSEQYF. CDR3 in DNA: TGTGCCAGCAGCTTAAATTTGGGAAGCGAGCAGTACTTC. The genes are TRBV7-3 and TRBJ2-7; D unclear. Germline-derived CDR1 and CDR2 are SGHTA and FQGTGA. Deletions cut 1 base from V and 6 bases from J, with 10 bases between. This CDR3 spans 13 amino acids.

The chain recombines TRBV30 with TRBJ2-7, with 11 bases aligning to TRBD1. J lost 1 base, V lost 3 bases, and 2 bases had no gene match. Germline V gene sequence: CDR1 GTSNPN, CDR2 SVGIG (reference sequence). The CDR3 runs 14 residues. The DNA of the CDR3 is TGTGCCTGGAGGAGGGACAGGGGGTCCTACGAGCAGTACTTC. It yields the protein CAWRRDRGSYEQYF. Complete variable domain (other parts from reference TRBV30 and TRBJ2-7): SQTIHQWPATLVQPVGSPLSLECTVEGTSNPNLYWYRQAAGRGLQLLFYSVGIGQISSEVPQNLSASRPQDRQFILSSKKLLLSDSGFYLCAWRRDRGSYEQYFGPGTRLTVT.

This clone appeared once. This chain links TRBV10-3 with TRBJ1-1; 9 bases fit TRBD1. CDR3 length: 13 residues. From germline, CDR1 is ENHRY and CDR2 SYGVKD. The ends lost 8 bases at V and 3 bases at J; junction bases unmatched: 4. For the CDR3, the DNA is TGTGCCATCTCCGACAGGGGGGACACTGAAGCTTTCTTT. This gives the protein CAISDRGDTEAFF.

The V call is TRBV29-1, the J call TRBJ2-7; D is unclear. Germline CDR1 reads SQVTM; CDR2 reads ANQGSEA. The CDR3 loop spans 13 amino acids. Between the trimmed V and J ends, which lost 4 bases and 2 bases, there was a span of 12 bases. CDR3 coding DNA: TGCAGCGTTGTATCCCCGGCCCCCTACGAGCAGTACTTC. This gives the protein CSVVSPAPYEQYF.